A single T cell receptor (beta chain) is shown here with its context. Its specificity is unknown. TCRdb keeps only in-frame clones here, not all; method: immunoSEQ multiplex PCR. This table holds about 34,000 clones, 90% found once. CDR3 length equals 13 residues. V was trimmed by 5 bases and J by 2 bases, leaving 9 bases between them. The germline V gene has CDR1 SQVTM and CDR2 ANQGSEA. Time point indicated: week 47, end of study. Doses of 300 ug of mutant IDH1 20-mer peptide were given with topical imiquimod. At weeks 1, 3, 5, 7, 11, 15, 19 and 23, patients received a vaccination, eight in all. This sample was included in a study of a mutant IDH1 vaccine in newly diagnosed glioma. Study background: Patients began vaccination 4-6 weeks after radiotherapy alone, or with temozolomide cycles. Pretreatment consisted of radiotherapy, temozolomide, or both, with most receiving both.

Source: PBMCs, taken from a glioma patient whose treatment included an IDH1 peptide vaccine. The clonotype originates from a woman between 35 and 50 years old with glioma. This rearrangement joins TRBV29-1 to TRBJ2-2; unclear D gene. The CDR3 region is CSVSFFNTGELFF. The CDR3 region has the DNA TGCAGCGTTAGCTTTTTTAACACCGGGGAGCTGTTTTTT.